This T cell receptor beta chain was profiled in a study of blood T cell repertoires in COVID-19. V lost 4 bases and J lost 5, with 18 bases in between. Germline CDR1 reads KGHSH; CDR2 reads LQKENI. CDR3 size: 15 residues. Assay: immunoSEQ multiplex PCR; the TCRdb copy retains only in-frame clones and omits some. The top ten hold about 2.1% of the sample, which has about 270,000 clones, approximately 90% seen once. The rearrangement links TRBV18 to TRBJ2-7; possibly TRBD1 for D (5 bases). Sequencing was done on a sample of PBMCs or T cells enriched from blood (not recorded which). The receptor was derived from a woman aged 35 to 49 with acute COVID-19. CDR3 residues: CASSLLTDLKDEQYF. As DNA, the CDR3 is TGTGCCAGCTCACTGCTGACAGACCTTAAAGACGAGCAGTACTTC.